The clone carrying this T cell receptor (beta chain) has more than one count but fewer than ten. Its specificity is unknown. The sample comes from a study of identical twins. Notes on the study in general: It was possible that invariant MAIT and iNKT cells partly confounded the zero-insertion analyses. Fewer insertions characterized abundant cord blood beta clonotypes, whereas memory repertoires showed none. Beta out-of-frame sequences displayed a weaker excess of sharing between twins.

This CDR3 spans 16 amino acids. V trimming: 4 bases; J trimming: 4 bases; junction bases outside the gene matches: 9. Germline V CDR1 and CDR2: LGHNA, YSLEER. TCRdb independently ran MiXCR on the 5' RACE reads; one entry per CDR3 protein. In the table there are about 250,000 distinct CDR3 sequences, approximately 8.3% of which are singletons. The data also belong to a second study, concerning yellow fever vaccine responses in identical twins. From that paper: Twins reportedly appeared to share part of their vaccine T cell response while keeping part individual.

The sequence was obtained from a woman under 30 in good health. The rearrangement joins TRBV4-3 to TRBJ2-1; 8 bases match TRBD2. Specimen: CD8+ T cells sorted from blood. The DNA of the CDR3 is TGCGCCAGCAGCCTAACCCCAGCGGGAGAATACAATGAGCAGTTCTTC. Protein product: CASSLTPAGEYNEQFF.